This T cell receptor (beta chain) was documented in a study of prognosis after radiotherapy for stage I lung cancer. Study results and caveats: Whether the expanded TCR clones were tumor-specific was not determined. Post-therapy Shannon entropy was lower in patients developing distant metastases following stereotactic body radiation therapy.

Germline CDR1 and CDR2: SGHRS and YFSETQ. The CDR3 has 14 amino acids. This clonotype was recorded a few times. Its antigen remains unidentified. A much larger clone is a single base away; this may be a read error. From genomic DNA, two-round multiplex PCR was used to amplify TCR beta CDR3. The first round of PCR was done with primers that matched each TRBV and TRBJ gene. One entry per CDR3 protein, called by TCRdb with MiXCR from the multiplex PCR reads. The sample lists 30,000 to 35,000 distinct CDR3 sequences, around 30% occurring once. This material consisted of PBMCs, taken before or after stereotactic body radiation therapy (not recorded which). The clonotype originates from a donor aged 50 or older with non-small cell lung cancer. V is TRBV5-1 and J is TRBJ2-7; D may be TRBD2 (8 bases). The CDR3 DNA reads as TGCGCCAGCAGTTTGGGACTAGGGGGCCGGCTGCAGTACTTC. This gives the protein CASSLGLGGRLQYF.